These 20 T cell receptor beta chains share one sample of origin, sequenced in a study of blood T cell repertoires in COVID-19. Repertoires were generated with immunoSEQ multiplex PCR, while TCRdb's copy carries only in-frame clones and drops some. The data show about 180,000 clones, 89% seen once. Specimen: peripheral blood. These receptors came from a man aged 18-30 years who had recovered from COVID-19.

This chain connects TRBV12-3 or TRBV12-4 to TRBJ2-7; a possible D gene is TRBD2 (6 bases). The CDR3 is 12 amino acids. Trimming stripped 6 bases from V and 4 bases from J, with 10 bases between. CDR3 in DNA: TGTGCCAGCAGGGGGGGTGGGTACGAGCAGTACTTC. It codes for CASRGGGYEQYF.

V and J are TRBV24-1 and TRBJ1-1; 7 nucleotides align to TRBD1. The CDR3 sequence is 15 residues long. CDR1 and CDR2 from the germline V gene are KGHDR and SFDVKD. Trimming took 0 bases from V and 11 from J; bases not matched to a gene: 11. CDR3 loop: CATSDLRGPGPRAFF. CDR3 sequence (DNA): TGTGCCACCAGTGATTTGAGGGGGCCAGGCCCCCGGGCTTTCTTT.

The chain has TRBV27 and TRBJ2-2; D is perhaps TRBD2 (6 bases). Trimming left V 5 bases short and J 4 bases short, with 17 bases between. The CDR3 is made up of 16 amino acids. Germline assignment: CDR1 MNHEY and CDR2 SMNVEV (reference sequence). The chain's CDR3 is CASSGLRGWSTGELFF. The CDR3 DNA reads as TGTGCCAGCAGTGGATTGCGGGGCTGGAGCACCGGGGAGCTGTTTTTT.

The count of this clone is one. The chain links TRBV29-1 to TRBJ1-5, with D tentatively TRBD1 (5 bases). The germline V and J ends were trimmed by 8 bases and 5 bases, with 16 bases remaining between them. Germline CDR1 SQVTM, CDR2 ANQGSEA. The CDR3 runs to 13 residues. The CDR3 DNA sequence: TGCAGCATCGGAGGGGCCGGGGATCAGCCCCAGCATTTT. It translates to CSIGGAGDQPQHF.

The chain recombines TRBV5-4 with TRBJ2-2, with TRBD2 matching 7 bases. This CDR3 contains 15 residues. Trimming at V came to 5 bases and at J to 5 bases, leaving 9 bases not matched to a gene. Germline CDR1 SGHNT, CDR2 YYREEE (reference sequence). The CDR3 spells CASSGGEKRTGELFF. CDR3 bases: TGTGCCAGCAGTGGGGGGGAGAAGCGGACCGGGGAGCTGTTTTTT.

The rearrangement uses TRBV28 and TRBJ2-7; possibly TRBD2 for D (5 bases). The length of the CDR3 is 12 residues. The V end was cut by 2 bases, the J end by 3 bases, with 5 bases between. CDR1 and CDR2 (germline): MDHEN, SYDVKM. The chain's CDR3 is CASSLRDYEQYF. The CDR3 DNA sequence: TGTGCCAGCAGTTTACGGGACTACGAGCAGTACTTC.

The rearrangement joins TRBV6-5 to TRBJ2-1; D is unclear. V was shortened by 8 bases and J by 6 bases, with 5 bases between the two germline ends. The CDR3 is 10 amino acids. CDR1 MNHEY and CDR2 SVGAGI come from the germline V gene. The CDR3 sequence: CASDCNEQFF. DNA of the CDR3: TGTGCCAGCGACTGCAATGAGCAGTTCTTC.

V usage is TRBV7-3 and J usage is TRBJ2-1; 9 nucleotides match TRBD2. CDR3 length: 15 residues. V lost 5 bases, J lost 5 bases, and 7 bases stayed unmatched. Germline-derived CDR1 and CDR2 are SGHTA and FQGTGA. The CDR3 nucleotides read TGTGCCAGCAGCCCACCCGGGACTAGCAACAATGAGCAGTTCTTC. The encoded protein is CASSPPGTSNNEQFF.

The CDR3 coding sequence is TGTGCCACGAGAGGCGGGCAGTATCCCTACAATGAGCAGTTCTTC. Amino acid sequence: CATRGGQYPYNEQFF. The chain has TRBV19 and TRBJ2-1; D possibly corresponds to TRBD2 (5 bases). This CDR3 has 15 residues. The V gene's germline CDR1 is LNHDA and CDR2 SQIVND (reference sequence). Trimming took 10 bases from V and 2 from J, leaving 18 bases between them. The whole variable domain, filled in from reference TRBV19 and TRBJ2-1, reads DGGITQSPKYLFRKEGQNVTLSCEQNLNHDAMYWYRQDPGQGLRLIYYSQIVNDFQKGDIAEGYSVSREKKESFPLTVTSAQKNPTAFYLCATRGGQYPYNEQFFGPGTRLTVL.

The chain combines TRBV6-2 or TRBV6-3 with TRBJ2-7; 9 bases line up with TRBD1. Germline CDR1 is MNHEY and CDR2 is SVGEGT. V lost 2 bases and J lost 3; bases outside the gene matches: 5. The CDR3 consists of 15 residues. CDR3: CASSYGDRDLYEQYF. The CDR3 nucleotides read TGTGCCAGCAGTTACGGGGACAGGGACCTCTACGAGCAGTACTTC.

The chain links TRBV3-1 (or the pseudogene TRBV3-2) to TRBJ2-7; D is unclear. Trimming pared 4 bases from V and 3 bases from J, leaving 13 bases between. Germline V CDR1 and CDR2: LGHDT, YNNKEL (reference sequence). The CDR3 loop spans 14 amino acids. This CDR3 reads CASSPTGNGYEQYF. In nucleotides, the CDR3 is TGTGCCAGCAGCCCAACGGGTAATGGCTACGAGCAGTACTTC.

The chain combines TRBV6-5 with TRBJ2-5, with a tentative D call TRBD2 (5 bases). Germline V gene lookup returns CDR1 MNHEY and CDR2 SVGAGI. V lost 5 bases to trimming and J lost 2 bases, with 12 bases between them. The CDR3 length is 14 residues. The CDR3 loop reads CASSSGIHQETQYF. The DNA of the CDR3 is TGTGCCAGCAGTAGCGGCATACATCAAGAGACCCAGTACTTC.

This clone was observed once. The V gene is TRBV6-6, the J gene TRBJ2-1; TRBD2 aligns across 14 bases. V shed 6 bases, J shed 0 bases, and the junction held 1 base outside the gene matches. The CDR3 is made up of 16 amino acids. From germline, CDR1 is MNHNY and CDR2 SVGAGI (reference sequence). Here the CDR3 reads CASRGTSGSSYNEQFF. Here the CDR3 DNA reads TGTGCCAGCAGGGGGACTAGCGGGAGCTCCTACAATGAGCAGTTCTTC.

The genes are TRBV12-3 or TRBV12-4 and TRBJ2-7, with TRBD1 matching over 7 bases. The ends lost 7 bases at V and 9 bases at J; junction bases unmatched: 12. This CDR3 spans 13 amino acids. CDR3 region: CASTADRHSGQYF. CDR3 coding DNA: TGTGCCAGCACCGCGGACAGGCACTCCGGGCAGTACTTC.

As DNA, the CDR3 is TGTGCCAGCAGTTTAGCAGGGGCCGTATCCTACGAGCAGTACTTC. Amino acid sequence: CASSLAGAVSYEQYF. This sequence joins TRBV28 and TRBJ2-7, with a tentative D call TRBD1 (6 bases). The CDR3 loop spans 15 amino acids. In germline, CDR1 is MDHEN, CDR2 SYDVKM. Trimming left V 2 bases short and J 1 base short, with 12 bases between.

The chain recombines TRBV7-2 with TRBJ1-5; maybe TRBD1 (6 bases). The CDR3 sequence is 15 residues long. Deletions cut 1 base from V and 6 bases from J, with 13 bases between. CDR1 SGHTA and CDR2 FQGNSA come from the germline V gene. The CDR3 DNA reads as TGTGCCAGCAGCTTAGACAGGGCCGGAATTCAGCCCCAGCATTTT. It is translated as CASSLDRAGIQPQHF.

This clone turned up a few times. The V gene is TRBV9, the J gene TRBJ1-6, with 7 bases matching TRBD1. This CDR3 spans 14 amino acids. The germline V gene encodes CDR1 SGDLS and CDR2 YYNGEE. Germline trimming cut 0 bases from V and 7 bases from J; bases unmatched to any gene: 1. The CDR3 DNA follows: TGTGCCAGCAGCGTAGAGGGGGCGAATTCACCCCTCCACTTT. Protein sequence: CASSVEGANSPLHF.

This chain connects TRBV4-2 to TRBJ1-4; D might be TRBD1 (6 bases). Germline V gene lookup returns CDR1 LGHNA and CDR2 YNFKEQ. The CDR3 is 15 amino acids. V lost 3 bases and J lost 8, with 16 bases in between. In DNA form, the CDR3 reads TGTGCCAGCAGCCAGGCGGACAGCTTGGGGGAAAAACTGTTTTTT. Translated: CASSQADSLGEKLFF.

The chain employs TRBV10-1 and TRBJ2-3; 10 nucleotides agree with TRBD2. The junction had 8 bases not matched to a gene; V was cut back by 5 bases and J by 6 bases. This CDR3 spans 15 amino acids. Germline values: CDR1 WNHNN, CDR2 SYGVQD (reference sequence). DNA for the CDR3: TGCGCCAGCAGTCACCGGGCTAGCGGGAGTGATACGCAGTATTTT. Its translation is CASSHRASGSDTQYF.

The chain carries TRBV25-1 and TRBJ2-7, with 14 bases matching TRBD2. This CDR3 has 14 residues. Germline CDR1 is MGHDK and CDR2 is SYGVNS. Germline trimming cut 6 bases from V and 9 bases from J; bases unmatched to any gene: 7. CDR3 region: CASSPGTSGRMQYF. In DNA form, the CDR3 reads TGTGCCAGCAGCCCCGGGACTAGCGGGAGAATGCAGTACTTC.